The clone carrying this TCR beta chain was found a few times. Its antigen is unknown. Unique molecular identifiers were used to barcode this TCRbeta library. TCRdb independently ran MiXCR on the PCR reads; one entry per CDR3 protein. The sample includes fewer than 700,000 distinct CDR3 sequences, 10% to 15% of them seen just once. CDR3 length: 14 residues. The V and J ends lost 6 bases and 0 bases respectively, with 11 bases between them. Germline values: CDR1 SQVTM, CDR2 ANQGSEA. This record belongs to a study of T-cell reconstitution after alpha-beta-depleted transplantation in children. Study conclusions and caveats: After one year, T-cell counts and TCRbeta diversity mostly came from new T cells. Several hundred rapidly expanded clones from non-depleted graft cells reportedly supplied alpha-beta T cells about two months post-transplant. The high TCRbeta diversity at day 60 in some patients came from surviving recipient T cells and thymic progenitors.

Material: PBMCs, mostly from graft donor cells, obtained 360 days after TCRalphabeta/CD19-depleted stem cell transplant. This chain joins TRBV29-1 and TRBJ2-2, with D unclear. The source is a male patient younger than 18 who had a stem cell transplant for acute myeloid leukemia, so the T cells may come from the graft donor. The CDR3 spells CSVWASSNTGELFF. The CDR3 nucleotides are TGCAGCGTATGGGCATCCTCGAACACCGGGGAGCTGTTTTTT.